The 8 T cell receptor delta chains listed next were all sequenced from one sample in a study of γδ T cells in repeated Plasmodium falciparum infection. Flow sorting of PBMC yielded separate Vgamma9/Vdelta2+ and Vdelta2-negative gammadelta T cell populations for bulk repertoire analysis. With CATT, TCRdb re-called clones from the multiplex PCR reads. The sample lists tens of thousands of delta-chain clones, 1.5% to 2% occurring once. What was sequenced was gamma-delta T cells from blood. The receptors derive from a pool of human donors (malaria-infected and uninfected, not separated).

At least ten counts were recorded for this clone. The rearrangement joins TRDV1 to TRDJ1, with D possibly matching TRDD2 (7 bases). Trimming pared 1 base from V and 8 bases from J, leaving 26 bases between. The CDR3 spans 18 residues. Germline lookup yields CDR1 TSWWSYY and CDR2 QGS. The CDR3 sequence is CALGEPRPSSFWGPKLIF. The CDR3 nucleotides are TGTGCTCTTGGGGAACCCCGGCCTTCCTCGTTCTGGGGACCCAAACTCATCTTT.

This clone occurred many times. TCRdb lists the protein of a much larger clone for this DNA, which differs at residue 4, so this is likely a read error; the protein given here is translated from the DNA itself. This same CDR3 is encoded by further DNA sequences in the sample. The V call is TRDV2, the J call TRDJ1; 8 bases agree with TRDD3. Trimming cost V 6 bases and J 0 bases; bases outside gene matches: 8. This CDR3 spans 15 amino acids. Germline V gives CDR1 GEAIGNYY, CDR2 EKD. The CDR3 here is CACNVLGVYTDKLIF. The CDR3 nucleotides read TGTGCCTGTAACGTACTGGGGGTTTACACCGATAAACTCATCTTT.

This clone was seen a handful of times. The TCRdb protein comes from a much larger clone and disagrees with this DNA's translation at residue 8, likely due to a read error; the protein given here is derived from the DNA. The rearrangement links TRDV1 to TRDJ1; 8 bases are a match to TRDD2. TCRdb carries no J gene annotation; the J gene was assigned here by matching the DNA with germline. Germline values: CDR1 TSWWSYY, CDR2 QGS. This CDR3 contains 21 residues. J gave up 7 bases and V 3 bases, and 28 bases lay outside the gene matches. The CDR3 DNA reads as TGTGCTCTTGGGGAGCCCCGGCCCTTCCTAGGGGGCTATCCCAGACGTACTAAACTCATCTTT. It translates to CALGEPRPFLGGYPRRTKLIF.

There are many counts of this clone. The chain's CDR3 is CACDNLGDTRRGKLIF. The CDR3 DNA reads as TGTGCCTGTGACAATCTGGGGGATACCCGTCGTGGTAAACTCATCTTT. V and J are TRDV2 and TRDJ1; 11 nucleotides line up with TRDD3. No J gene is reported in TCRdb; it was inferred here by comparing the DNA with germline. V gave up 2 bases and J gave up 7 bases; unmatched junction bases: 11. The CDR3 sequence is 16 residues long. CDR1 is GEAIGNYY, CDR2 EKD, per germline.

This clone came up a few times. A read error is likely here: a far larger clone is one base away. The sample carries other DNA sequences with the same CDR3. The CDR3 DNA sequence: TGTGCTCTTGGGGAAGTGGCTATCGCGACCGGCGTTGGGGCAGCACAACTCTTCTTT. It yields the protein CALGEVAIATGVGAAQLFF. The chain combines TRDV1 with TRDJ2; possible D gene TRDD3, 5 bases. V lost 2 bases, J lost 6 bases, and 25 bases lay in between. There are 19 residues in the CDR3. Per germline, CDR1 TSWWSYY and CDR2 QGS.

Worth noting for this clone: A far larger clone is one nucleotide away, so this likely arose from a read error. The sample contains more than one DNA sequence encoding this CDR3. Here the CDR3 DNA reads TGTGCCCTTGGGGAAGGGAGAGGTTTGTATCTCTCTCCCGGGGGAAAAACCGGCACCGATAAACTCATCTTT. Amino acid sequence: CALGEGRGLYLSPGGKTGTDKLIF. The rearrangement links TRDV1 to TRDJ1; possibly TRDD3 for D (6 bases). The J gene, left out of TCRdb, was set here by checking the DNA against germline. The CDR3 length is 24 residues. Germline CDR1 TSWWSYY, CDR2 QGS.

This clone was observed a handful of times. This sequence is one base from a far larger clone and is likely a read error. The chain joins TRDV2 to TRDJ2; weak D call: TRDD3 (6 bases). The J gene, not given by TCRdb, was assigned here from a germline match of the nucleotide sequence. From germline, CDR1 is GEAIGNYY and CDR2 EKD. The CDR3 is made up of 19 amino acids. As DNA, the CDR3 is TGCGCCTGTGACACGGTACTTGGGGGCTCCTCTTCTTTGACAGCACAACTCTTCTTT. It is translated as CACDTVLGGSSSLTAQLFF.

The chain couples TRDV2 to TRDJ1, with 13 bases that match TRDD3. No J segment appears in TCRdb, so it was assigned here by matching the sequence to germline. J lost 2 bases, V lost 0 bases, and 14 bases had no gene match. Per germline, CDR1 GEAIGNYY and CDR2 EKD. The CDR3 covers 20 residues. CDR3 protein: CACDTVRTGGYAHITDKLIF. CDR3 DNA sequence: TGTGCCTGTGACACCGTGAGGACTGGGGGATACGCTCATATAACCGATAAACTCATCTTT.